This T cell receptor (beta chain) was captured by sequencing in a study of regulatory T cells in long-lasting Graves disease. Study-wide background: Graves' patients, newly diagnosed, had taken antithyroid drugs under 3 months. Study-wide results and limits: Favored usage of TRBV28, TRBJ1-2 and TRBJ2-5 was recorded in persistent disease. For persistent Graves' patients, TCR diversity was lower than for newly diagnosed ones.

The V gene's germline CDR1 is SGDLS and CDR2 YYNGEE. The CDR3 loop spans 13 amino acids. With 0 bases removed from V and 2 bases from J, the gap between germline ends came to 4 bases. The sample's time point: newly diagnosed GD, antithyroid drugs for less than 3 months. From PBMCs, RNA was extracted and then used to make the TCR library. This clonotype has only one observation. Its target is unknown. For TCR beta, libraries came from iRepertoire HTBI primers and Arm-PCR of CDR3 regions. TCRdb analysed the multiplex PCR reads with MiXCR anew, one entry per CDR3 protein. Of roughly 510,000 distinct CDR3 sequences listed, 16% are singletons. The sample was also reused in another study, on T cells in Graves' hyperthyroidism and ophthalmopathy. This second study notes: The HTBI primer set served for first-round RT-PCR of the TCR CDR3.

The chain employs TRBV9 and TRBJ2-3, with D unresolved. The receptor was derived from a man younger than 35 with Graves disease. Sequencing used peripheral blood mononuclear cells (PBMCs), obtained at new diagnosis, from a patient treated with antithyroid drugs. Written as DNA, the CDR3 is TGTGCCAGCAGCGTAGCCCCCACAGATACGCAGTATTTT. Amino acid sequence: CASSVAPTDTQYF.